These 7 T cell receptor beta chains came from one sample sequenced in a study of shared clonotypes between healthy human individuals. TCRdb's table, derived via immunoSEQ multiplex PCR, lists solely in-frame clones and lacks some. The table shows roughly 1,500,000 clones, with approximately 98.5% occurring only once. Sample: naive CD4+ T cells sorted from blood. Noted subset: CD45RA+ positively selected. These receptors all stem from a man aged 25 to 45 in good health.

The chain couples TRBV2 to TRBJ2-4; D not resolved. The CDR3 is 13 amino acids. V was pared by 8 bases and J by 0 bases, with 8 bases between. Germline V gene sequence: CDR1 SNHLY, CDR2 FYNNEI. CDR3 residues: CASLVLAKNIQYF. For the CDR3, the DNA is TGTGCCAGCCTAGTGCTAGCCAAAAACATTCAGTACTTC.

DNA for the CDR3: TGCAGTTACCGGGACAGCCTGCACGAGCAGTACTTC. Protein: CSYRDSLHEQYF. The rearrangement links TRBV29-1 to TRBJ2-7; 7 bases align to TRBD1. The CDR3 length is 12 residues. Germline V gene lookup returns CDR1 SQVTM and CDR2 ANQGSEA.

DNA of the CDR3: TGTGCCAGCAGTTACGGCCTACCTGATAGCTCCTACGAGCAGTACTTC. Translating gives CASSYGLPDSSYEQYF. The chain links TRBV6-5 to TRBJ2-7; D is unclear. Germline CDR1 reads MNHEY; CDR2 reads SVGAGI. The CDR3 runs to 16 residues. Trimming cost V 2 bases and J 0 bases, with 14 bases left between them.

V usage is TRBV28 and J usage is TRBJ1-2; TRBD1 agrees at 8 bases. The CDR3 extends over 15 amino acids. Per germline, CDR1 MDHEN and CDR2 SYDVKM. V lost 3 bases and J lost 4; bases outside the gene matches: 7. The CDR3 loop reads CASSFLDRGGYGYTF. In DNA form, the CDR3 reads TGTGCCAGCAGTTTCCTCGACAGGGGCGGCTATGGCTACACCTTC.

The V gene is TRBV5-3, the J gene TRBJ1-5; D gene uncertain. TRBV5-3 is assigned to the ORF class and has an uncertain function. V lost 3 bases, J lost 2 bases, and 12 bases lay in between. This CDR3 comprises 15 residues. The CDR3: CARSSQRVGNQPQHF. The DNA of the CDR3 is TGTGCCAGAAGCTCACAGCGGGTGGGCAATCAGCCCCAGCATTTT.

The chain recombines TRBV29-1 with TRBJ2-3; 8 bases line up with TRBD1. The length of the CDR3 is 13 residues. The germline V gene encodes CDR1 SQVTM and CDR2 ANQGSEA. With V trimmed by 8 bases and J by 1 base, 5 bases remained unmatched. In DNA form, the CDR3 reads TGCAGCATCGGACAGGGCCGCACAGATACGCAGTATTTT. Translation gives CSIGQGRTDTQYF.

The genes are TRBV10-2 and TRBJ2-7; D tentatively fits TRBD1 or TRBD2 (5 bases each). Trimming stripped 1 base from V and 0 bases from J, with 13 bases between. There are 16 residues in the CDR3. Germline CDR1 is WSHSY and CDR2 is SAAADI. The CDR3 DNA reads TGCGCCAGCAGTGAGTTGACAGCGGCAGTCTCCTACGAGCAGTACTTC. It translates to CASSELTAAVSYEQYF.